Listed below are T cell receptor beta chains from one sample, sequenced in a study of beta chain features in type 1 diabetes. Data came from immunoSEQ multiplex PCR; TCRdb stores just in-frame clones and leaves some out. The sample lists about 620,000 clones, about a sixth occurring once. The sequenced sample was naive CD4+ T cells from blood. These receptors were collected from a man between 18 and 35 years old in good health. Each CDR3 is given with its conserved first and last residue.

j_call,v_call,cdr3_aa
TRBJ1-1,TRBV21-1,CASSLGQGTEAFF
TRBJ2-5,TRBV30,CAWRRLQGVVTQYF
TRBJ1-2,TRBV6-1,CASSETGGYWDGYTF
TRBJ2-3,TRBV5-6,CASSPTRGTQYF
TRBJ1-3,TRBV10-3,CATGSDTIYF
TRBJ2-2,TRBV27,CASATEIASRTPGSCFF
TRBJ2-1,TRBV7-2,CASSQSPTSGRRRGSEQFF
TRBJ2-3,TRBV6-1,CASSGQGPPADTQYF
TRBJ2-7,TRBV27,CASSLSGRALREQYF
TRBJ2-2,TRBV7-2,CANSPKVDTGELFF
TRBJ2-4,TRBV11-2,CASSSRRRVHIQYF
TRBJ2-1,TRBV5-1,CASSLDRGQHNEQFF
TRBJ2-5,TRBV7-2,CASSLANAGTGQETQYF
TRBJ2-7,TRBV12-5,CASGLTSYEQYF
TRBJ2-6,TRBV2,CASRRAGANVLTF
TRBJ1-2,TRBV6-1,CASSERDIYGYTF
TRBJ2-3,TRBV28,CASSHQWQYSPTQYF
TRBJ2-2,TRBV9,CASSVERPPGELFF
TRBJ2-3,TRBV30,CAWSAGQGATDTQYF
TRBJ1-1,TRBV10-3,CAISRDSEAFF
TRBJ2-3,TRBV18,CASSPDGLSTQYF
TRBJ1-2,TRBV7-8,CASSLQGGYGYTF
TRBJ1-2,TRBV14,CASSQSRQGAGCTF
TRBJ2-5,TRBV6-6,CASSYGPGGETQYF
TRBJ2-1,TRBV7-3,CASSPRMGSYNEQFF
TRBJ2-7,TRBV10-3,CASSEPGGSSYEQYF
TRBJ2-3,TRBV18,CATGPLTSTDTQYF
TRBJ1-2,TRBV4-2,CASSQGLMGNGYTF
TRBJ1-1,TRBV14,CASSQQGFGTEAFF
TRBJ2-5,TRBV19,CASSASHQETQYF
TRBJ2-1,TRBV4-3,CASSQETYNEQFF